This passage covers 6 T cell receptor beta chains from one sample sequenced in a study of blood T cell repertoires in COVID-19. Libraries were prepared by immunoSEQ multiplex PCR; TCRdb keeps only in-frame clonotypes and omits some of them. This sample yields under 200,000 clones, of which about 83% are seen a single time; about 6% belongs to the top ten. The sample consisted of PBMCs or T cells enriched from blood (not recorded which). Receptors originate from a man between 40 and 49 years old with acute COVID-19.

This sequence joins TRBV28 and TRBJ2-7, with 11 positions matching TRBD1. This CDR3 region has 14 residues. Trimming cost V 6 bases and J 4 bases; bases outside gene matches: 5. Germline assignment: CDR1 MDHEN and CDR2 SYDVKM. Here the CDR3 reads CASRAGTGGYEQYF. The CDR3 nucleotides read TGTGCCAGCAGGGCCGGGACAGGGGGATACGAGCAGTACTTC.

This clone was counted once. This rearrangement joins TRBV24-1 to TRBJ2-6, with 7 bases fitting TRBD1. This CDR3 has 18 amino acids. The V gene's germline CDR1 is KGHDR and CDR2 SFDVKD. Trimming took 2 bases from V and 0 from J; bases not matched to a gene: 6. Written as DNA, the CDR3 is TGTGCCACCAGTGATTCGGGACAGACGAGCTCTGGGGCCAACGTCCTGACTTTC. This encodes CATSDSGQTSSGANVLTF.

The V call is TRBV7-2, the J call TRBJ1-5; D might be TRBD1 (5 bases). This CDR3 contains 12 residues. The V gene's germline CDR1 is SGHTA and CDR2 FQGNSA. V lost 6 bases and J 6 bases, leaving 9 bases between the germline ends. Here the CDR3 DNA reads TGTGCCAGCAGTCGGAGGGGTCAGCCCCAGCATTTT. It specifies CASSRRGQPQHF.

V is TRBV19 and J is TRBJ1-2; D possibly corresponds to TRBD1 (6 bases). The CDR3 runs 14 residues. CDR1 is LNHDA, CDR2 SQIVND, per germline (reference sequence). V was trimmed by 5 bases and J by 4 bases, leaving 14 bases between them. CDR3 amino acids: CASSWQGQTYGYTF. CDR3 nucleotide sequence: TGTGCCAGTAGTTGGCAGGGGCAAACCTATGGCTACACCTTC.

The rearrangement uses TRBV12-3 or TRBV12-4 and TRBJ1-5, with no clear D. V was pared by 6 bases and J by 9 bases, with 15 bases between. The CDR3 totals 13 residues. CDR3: CASSLGPLLPQHF. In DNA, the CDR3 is TGTGCCAGCAGCCTAGGCCCCCTCCTGCCCCAGCATTTT.

The CDR3 DNA reads as TGTGCCAGCAGCGGAGGAAGGGAAACCTTC. It yields the protein CASSGGRETF. The chain carries TRBV5-6 and TRBJ1-2, with D unresolved. Per the germline V gene, CDR1 is SGHDT and CDR2 is YYEEEE. This CDR3 is built from 10 residues. V was trimmed by 4 bases and J by 14 bases, leaving 12 bases between them. The variable domain in full, with the rest retrieved from reference TRBV5-6 and TRBJ1-2, is DAGVTQSPTHLIKTRGQQVTLRCSPKSGHDTVSWYQQALGQGPQFIFQYYEEEERQRGNFPDRFSGHQFPNYSSELNVNALLLGDSALYLCASSGGRETFGSGTRLTVV.